The clone carrying this TCR beta chain occurred a few times. V gave up 6 bases and J gave up 0 bases, with 12 bases separating them. This CDR3 comprises 14 residues. TCRdb called the 5' RACE reads again in MiXCR, with one record for every CDR3 protein. The profile covers about 85,000 distinct CDR3 sequences, with less than 15% appearing a single time and around 23% taken by the ten largest. These data come from a study of T cells after yellow fever vaccination. This clonotype was sampled from a man aged 18 to 29 who received the YFV17D yellow fever vaccine. The sample here was CD8+ T cells not binding an NS4B(214-222) dextramer, sorted from PBMCs, taken about 20 days after the first yellow fever vaccination. The V call is TRBV12-3 or TRBV12-4, the J call TRBJ2-7; D is unclear. The CDR3 region is CASSLTPRSYEQYF. The CDR3 nucleotides read TGTGCCAGCAGCTTAACCCCGCGCTCCTACGAGCAGTACTTC.